The rows below give T cell receptor beta chains drawn from one sample of a study of cytomegalovirus exposure and HLA in healthy donors. Some clones are missing from TCRdb's copy, which holds only in-frame ones; the method was immunoSEQ multiplex PCR. Here the sample spans approximately 39,000 clones, over 80% being singletons. The specimen was PBMCs. All receptors derive from a young man in good health and CMV-seronegative. CDR3s include the opening cysteine and the closing phenylalanine or tryptophan. Each record gives: J gene, D gene, V gene, clone size, CDR3 DNA, CDR3 protein. D genes are given only for firm matches. Clone size is shown for a subset of rows, as once, few, many or a class of expanded clone.

J: TRBJ2-5; D: .; V: TRBV5-1; size: .; DNA: TGCGCCAGCAGCGGGGGGGGGCTGGAGACCCAGTACTTC; CDR3: CASSGGGLETQYF
J: TRBJ2-3; D: TRBD2; V: TRBV15; size: .; DNA: TGTGCCACCAGCAGAGATGGAGCGGGGGGGCCGGGAGATACGCAGTATTTT; CDR3: CATSRDGAGGPGDTQYF
J: TRBJ1-2; D: TRBD1; V: TRBV5-8; size: .; DNA: TGTGCCAGCAACAGGGGGTTAGGCTACACCTTC; CDR3: CASNRGLGYTF
J: TRBJ1-5; D: .; V: TRBV19; size: .; DNA: TGTGCCAGTAGTACCCTTTCCCCGGAGAATAGCAATCAGCCCCAGCATTTT; CDR3: CASSTLSPENSNQPQHF
J: TRBJ1-1; D: .; V: TRBV6-1; size: once; DNA: TGTGCCAGCAGTGAAGCGCCGACCCGGAGGGGCACTGAAGCTTTCTTT; CDR3: CASSEAPTRRGTEAFF
J: TRBJ2-1; D: .; V: TRBV28; size: .; DNA: TGTGCCAGCAGTTTAGCAGGAATCAATGAGCAGTTCTTC; CDR3: CASSLAGINEQFF
J: TRBJ1-4; D: TRBD1; V: TRBV2; size: once; DNA: TGTGCCAGCAGGGATGGGACAGGGTCATATGAAAAACTGTTTTTT; CDR3: CASRDGTGSYEKLFF
J: TRBJ2-5; D: .; V: TRBV5-6; size: .; DNA: TGTGCCAGCAGACGTCGGGAGACCCAGTACTTC; CDR3: CASRRRETQYF
J: TRBJ2-1; D: TRBD2; V: TRBV18; size: once; DNA: TGTGCCAGCTCGACAAGCGGGGGGCCCTACAATGAGCAGTTCTTC; CDR3: CASSTSGGPYNEQFF
J: TRBJ2-1; D: TRBD1; V: TRBV6-1; size: .; DNA: TGTGCCAGCAGACCGGGACAGGGTTCCTACAATGAGCAGTTCTTC; CDR3: CASRPGQGSYNEQFF
J: TRBJ2-2; D: .; V: TRBV5-1; size: .; DNA: TGCGCCAGCAGGACAATAGGTTTGGACGGGGAGCTGTTTTTT; CDR3: CASRTIGLDGELFF
J: TRBJ1-4; D: .; V: TRBV5-1; size: once; DNA: TGCGCCAGCAGCTTGCCGGAGGTCGGTAGCGAAAAACTGTTTTTT; CDR3: CASSLPEVGSEKLFF
J: TRBJ1-2; D: .; V: TRBV30; size: .; DNA: TGTGCCTGCCGTCGGACAGACTATGGCTACACCTTC; CDR3: CACRRTDYGYTF
J: TRBJ2-7; D: .; V: TRBV6-5; size: .; DNA: TGTGCCAGCAGTTCTAACAGTGGCGAGCAGTACTTC; CDR3: CASSSNSGEQYF